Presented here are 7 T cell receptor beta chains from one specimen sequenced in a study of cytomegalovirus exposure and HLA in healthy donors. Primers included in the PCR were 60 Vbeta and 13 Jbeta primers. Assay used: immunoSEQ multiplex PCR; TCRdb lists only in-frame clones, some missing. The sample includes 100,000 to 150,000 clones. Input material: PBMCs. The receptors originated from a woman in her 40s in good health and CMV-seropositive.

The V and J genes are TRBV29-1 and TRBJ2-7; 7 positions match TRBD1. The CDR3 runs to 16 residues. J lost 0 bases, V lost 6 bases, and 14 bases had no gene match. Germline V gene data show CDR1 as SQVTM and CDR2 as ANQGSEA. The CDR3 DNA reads TGCAGCGTCTATTTAATTAACAGGGGTGACTCCTACGAGCAGTACTTC. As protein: CSVYLINRGDSYEQYF.

The CDR3 loop reads CASSLDPSGEQYF. The CDR3 nucleotides read TGCGCCAGCAGCTTGGACCCCTCGGGCGAGCAGTACTTC. This rearrangement joins TRBV5-1 to TRBJ2-7, with D unresolved. Trimming removed 0 bases from V and 6 bases from J, with 10 bases in between. Germline CDR1 is SGHRS and CDR2 is YFSETQ. CDR3 length: 13 amino acids.

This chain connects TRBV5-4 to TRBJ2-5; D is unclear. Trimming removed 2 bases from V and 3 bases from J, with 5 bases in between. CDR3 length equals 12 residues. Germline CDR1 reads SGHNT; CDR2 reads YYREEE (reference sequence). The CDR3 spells CASSFPKETQYF. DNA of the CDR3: TGTGCCAGCAGCTTCCCTAAAGAGACCCAGTACTTC.

This CDR3 is CASVDVGGTQSSYEQYF. In DNA, the CDR3 is TGTGCCAGCGTTGACGTTGGCGGGACCCAAAGCTCCTACGAGCAGTACTTC. The rearrangement links TRBV6-4 to TRBJ2-7; perhaps TRBD2 as D (6 bases). Germline V gives CDR1 MRHNA, CDR2 SNTAGT. This CDR3 spans 17 amino acids. V lost 8 bases to trimming and J lost 0 bases, with 23 bases between them.

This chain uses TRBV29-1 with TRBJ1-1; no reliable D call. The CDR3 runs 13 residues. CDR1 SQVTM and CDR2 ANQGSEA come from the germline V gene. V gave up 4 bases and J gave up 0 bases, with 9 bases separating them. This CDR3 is CSVGGALNTEAFF. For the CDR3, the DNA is TGCAGCGTTGGCGGAGCTCTGAACACTGAAGCTTTCTTT.

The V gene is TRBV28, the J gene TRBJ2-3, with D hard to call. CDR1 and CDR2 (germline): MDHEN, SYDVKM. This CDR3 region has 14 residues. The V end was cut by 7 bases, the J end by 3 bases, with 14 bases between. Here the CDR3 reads CASIPTDKTDTQYF. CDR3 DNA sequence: TGTGCCAGCATCCCAACCGACAAGACAGATACGCAGTATTTT. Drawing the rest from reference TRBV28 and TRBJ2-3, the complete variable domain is DVKVTQSSRYLVKRTGEKVFLECVQDMDHENMFWYRQDPGLGLRLIYFSYDVKMKEKGDIPEGYSVSREKKERFSLILESASTNQTSMYLCASIPTDKTDTQYFGPGTRLTVL.

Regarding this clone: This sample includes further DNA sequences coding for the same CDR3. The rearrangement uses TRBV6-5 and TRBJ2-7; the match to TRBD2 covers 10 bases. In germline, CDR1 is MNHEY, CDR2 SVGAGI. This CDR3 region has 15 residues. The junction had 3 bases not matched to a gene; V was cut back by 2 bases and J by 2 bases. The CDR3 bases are TGTGCCAGCAGTTACGGGCTAGCGGGAGCCTACGAGCAGTACTTC. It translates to CASSYGLAGAYEQYF.